Below, 30 T cell receptor beta chains from the same sample are listed, as sequenced in a study of blood T cell repertoires in COVID-19. Clones were sequenced by immunoSEQ multiplex PCR, and TCRdb holds only the in-frame ones, with some missing. The data contain about 300,000 clones, roughly 83% of them singletons. Material for sequencing was peripheral blood. Receptor source: a human donor with COVID-19, enrolled during active disease. The donor label of this sample is uncertain.

The rearrangement joins TRBV30 to TRBJ1-2; 8 bases map to TRBD1. Germline CDR1 is GTSNPN and CDR2 is SVGIG (reference sequence). The CDR3 totals 16 residues. Germline trimming cut 3 bases from V and 0 bases from J; bases unmatched to any gene: 9. The CDR3 DNA is TGTGCCTGGAGGGCGACAGGGGACCCAGCTAACTATGGCTACACCTTC. Amino acid sequence: CAWRATGDPANYGYTF.

The sample holds one count of this clone. The chain is built from TRBV5-1 and TRBJ2-1; 10 bases are a match to TRBD1. Germline V gene data show CDR1 as SGHRS and CDR2 as YFSETQ. V trimming: 4 bases; J trimming: 8 bases; junction bases outside the gene matches: 9. This CDR3 is built from 15 residues. DNA for the CDR3: TGCGCCAGCAGCCTGGCAGGGACAGGGGTGGATGAGCAGTTCTTC. Amino acid sequence: CASSLAGTGVDEQFF.

In nucleotides, the CDR3 is TGTGCCAGCACCCGGGACAGGGGGGACCAAGAGACCCAGTACTTC. This sequence encodes CASTRDRGDQETQYF. The chain has TRBV2 and TRBJ2-5; 11 bases are shared with TRBD1. The CDR3 has 15 residues. The V gene's germline CDR1 is SNHLY and CDR2 FYNNEI. The J segment lost 0 bases and the V segment lost 7 bases, leaving 4 bases of the junction unmatched. Using reference TRBV2 and TRBJ2-5 for the parts outside the CDR3, the full variable domain is EPEVTQTPSHQVTQMGQEVILRCVPISNHLYFYWYRQILGQKVEFLVSFYNNEISEKSEIFDDQFSVERPDGSNFTLKIRSTKLEDSAMYFCASTRDRGDQETQYFGPGTRLLVL.

The V gene is TRBV7-3, the J gene TRBJ2-1; no definite D call. With 2 bases removed from V and 3 bases from J, the gap between germline ends came to 8 bases. This CDR3 has 14 amino acids. CDR1 and CDR2 from the germline V gene are SGHTA and FQGTGA. In nucleotides, the CDR3 is TGTGCCAGCAGCTTATCCAGTCTCTACAATGAGCAGTTCTTC. Its translation is CASSLSSLYNEQFF.

The genes are TRBV5-1 and TRBJ2-7, with 11 bases that match TRBD2. With V trimmed by 2 bases and J by 0 bases, 4 bases remained unmatched. The CDR3 consists of 16 residues. Per the germline V gene, CDR1 is SGHRS and CDR2 is YFSETQ. The CDR3 region has the DNA TGCGCCAGCAGCTTCGGGACTAGCGGACTCTCCTACGAGCAGTACTTC. Its translation is CASSFGTSGLSYEQYF.

The chain employs TRBV29-1 and TRBJ2-7; D is possibly TRBD1 (5 bases). The CDR3 totals 12 residues. The germline CDR1 and CDR2 sequences are SQVTM and ANQGSEA. Trimming cost V 4 bases and J 4 bases, with 11 bases left between them. The CDR3 DNA sequence: TGCAGCGTTGGACAGACCCTTTACGAGCAGTACTTC. Its protein is CSVGQTLYEQYF.

The chain has TRBV4-3 and TRBJ1-6, with 9 bases that match TRBD1. The CDR3 is made up of 17 amino acids. Germline values: CDR1 LGHNA, CDR2 YSLEER. V shed 3 bases and J 7 bases; nucleotides not matched to a gene: 10. The CDR3 protein is CASSHNLGQGRNSPLHF. The CDR3 DNA is TGCGCCAGCAGCCACAACCTCGGACAGGGGCGGAATTCACCCCTCCACTTT.

V and J are TRBV30 and TRBJ2-5; 9 bases are a match to TRBD2. The CDR3 is made up of 15 amino acids. V was pared by 4 bases and J by 5 bases, with 11 bases of the junction left unmatched. Per the germline V gene, CDR1 is GTSNPN and CDR2 is SVGIG (reference sequence). This chain's CDR3 is CAWTRAGGLRETQYF. CDR3 coding DNA: TGTGCCTGGACCAGGGCGGGAGGGCTAAGGGAGACCCAGTACTTC.

CDR3 region: CAISVGQINSNQPQHF. The CDR3 DNA follows: TGTGCCATCAGTGTGGGACAGATCAATAGCAATCAGCCCCAGCATTTT. This sequence joins TRBV10-3 and TRBJ1-5; 7 nucleotides match TRBD1. CDR3 length: 16 residues. Germline V gene data show CDR1 as ENHRY and CDR2 as SYGVKD. V was clipped by 4 bases and J by 0 bases; unmatched bases: 6.

The rearrangement uses TRBV4-3 and TRBJ2-2; 16 bases agree with TRBD2. Per the germline V gene, CDR1 is LGHNA and CDR2 is YSLEER. This CDR3 has 18 amino acids. V lost 5 bases and J lost 7; bases outside the gene matches: 10. CDR3 coding DNA: TGCGCCAGCAGCGCCACCTTTGGGACTAGCGGGAGGGGCGGGGAGCTGTTTTTT. It translates to CASSATFGTSGRGGELFF.

This chain uses TRBV29-1 with TRBJ2-2; 13 positions agree with TRBD2. The CDR3 length is 16 residues. Germline trimming cut 6 bases from V and 4 bases from J; bases unmatched to any gene: 8. Germline V gene sequence: CDR1 SQVTM, CDR2 ANQGSEA. In DNA form, the CDR3 reads TGCAGCGTCATACTAGCGGGAGGGCCGGGCACCGGGGAGCTGTTTTTT. Amino acids: CSVILAGGPGTGELFF.

V and J are TRBV3-1 (or the pseudogene TRBV3-2) and TRBJ2-2; 8 bases map to TRBD2. The CDR3 extends over 16 amino acids. The junction had 16 bases not matched to a gene; V was cut back by 6 bases and J by 10 bases. Looked up from germline, CDR1 is LGHDT and CDR2 is YNNKEL (reference sequence). The CDR3 protein is CASSLRPGLGVEELFF. The CDR3 DNA is TGTGCCAGCAGTCTCAGACCGGGACTAGGGGTCGAGGAGCTGTTTTTT.

CDR3 DNA: TGCGCCAGCAGCTCGGGACAGGGAGTGACTAATGAAAAACTGTTTTTT. Encoded protein: CASSSGQGVTNEKLFF. The V and J genes are TRBV5-1 and TRBJ1-4; 9 bases align to TRBD1. The junction had 5 bases not matched to a gene; V was cut back by 3 bases and J by 2 bases. This CDR3 contains 16 residues. Looked up from germline, CDR1 is SGHRS and CDR2 is YFSETQ.

V usage is TRBV4-1 and J usage is TRBJ1-3; D is ambiguous. Between the trimmed V and J ends, which lost 4 bases and 3 bases, there was a span of 13 bases. The V gene's germline CDR1 is MGHRA and CDR2 YSYEKL. This CDR3 is 15 amino acids long. CDR3 nucleotide sequence: TGCGCCAGCAGCCTTCCCCGAGGGTATGGAAACACCATATATTTT. It specifies CASSLPRGYGNTIYF.

The genes are TRBV5-1 and TRBJ2-2; the match to TRBD2 covers 11 bases. The CDR3 sequence is 18 residues long. The V segment lost 0 bases and the J segment 4 bases; nucleotides outside the gene matches: 8. The germline gives CDR1 SGHRS, CDR2 YFSETQ. The CDR3 is CASSLVLAGAIPTGELFF. As DNA, the CDR3 is TGCGCCAGCAGCTTGGTACTAGCGGGAGCCATCCCCACCGGGGAGCTGTTTTTT.

The gene calls are TRBV29-1 and TRBJ2-2, with TRBD1 matching over 8 bases. The germline V gene has CDR1 SQVTM and CDR2 ANQGSEA. The CDR3 extends over 13 amino acids. The trim removed 7 bases at V and 1 base at J, leaving 2 bases unmatched. CDR3 nucleotide sequence: TGCAGCGCTGGGACAGGGAACACCGGGGAGCTGTTTTTT. The encoded protein is CSAGTGNTGELFF.

The chain is built from TRBV5-5 and TRBJ1-5; 7 positions match TRBD1. The CDR3 sequence is 15 residues long. The V gene's germline CDR1 is SGHKS and CDR2 YYEKEE (reference sequence). Trimming took 0 bases from V and 5 from J; bases not matched to a gene: 5. CDR3: CASSLEEGADQPQHF. In DNA form, the CDR3 reads TGTGCCAGCAGCTTGGAGGAGGGGGCGGATCAGCCCCAGCATTTT.

This clone was seen once. This chain links TRBV6-5 with TRBJ1-6; D not certain. V lost 6 bases and J 6 bases, leaving 9 bases between the germline ends. The germline V gene encodes CDR1 MNHEY and CDR2 SVGAGI. There are 13 residues in the CDR3. The DNA for the CDR3 is TGTGCCAGCAGACTGAACAGTAATTCACCCCTCCACTTT. This codes for CASRLNSNSPLHF.

V is TRBV7-2 and J is TRBJ2-1; 9 nucleotides line up with TRBD2. CDR1 is SGHTA and CDR2 is FQGNSA in the germline V gene. The J segment lost 6 bases and the V segment lost 6 bases, leaving 15 bases of the junction unmatched. The CDR3 length is 17 residues. CDR3 coding DNA: TGTGCCAGCAGTTCCACGAGGGGCGCGGGGGGGGTCAATGAGCAGTTCTTC. This gives the protein CASSSTRGAGGVNEQFF.

The V call is TRBV28, the J call TRBJ2-1; a weak D match, TRBD1 (5 bases). The germline V and J ends were trimmed by 3 bases and 5 bases, with 8 bases remaining between them. CDR3 length: 13 residues. CDR1 is MDHEN and CDR2 is SYDVKM in the germline V gene. CDR3 sequence reads: CASSLSRDNEQFF. CDR3 nucleotide sequence: TGTGCCAGCAGTTTGTCCAGGGACAATGAGCAGTTCTTC. Supplemented by reference TRBV28 and TRBJ2-1, the full variable domain reads DVKVTQSSRYLVKRTGEKVFLECVQDMDHENMFWYRQDPGLGLRLIYFSYDVKMKEKGDIPEGYSVSREKKERFSLILESASTNQTSMYLCASSLSRDNEQFFGPGTRLTVL.

The gene calls are TRBV20-1 and TRBJ2-1; 12 positions agree with TRBD2. This CDR3 spans 19 amino acids. Germline lookup yields CDR1 DFQATT and CDR2 SNEGSKA (reference sequence). With V trimmed by 3 bases and J by 0 bases, 12 bases remained unmatched. The CDR3: CSASRRGLAGLSSYNEQFF. The CDR3 region has the DNA TGCAGTGCTAGTAGGCGGGGACTAGCGGGTCTTAGCTCCTACAATGAGCAGTTCTTC.

The rearrangement uses TRBV10-3 and TRBJ1-5; D gene uncertain. The length of the CDR3 is 13 residues. V lost 4 bases and J 7 bases, leaving 11 bases between the germline ends. Germline values: CDR1 ENHRY, CDR2 SYGVKD. This chain's CDR3 is CAISGGGFQPQHF. For the CDR3, the DNA is TGTGCCATCAGTGGAGGAGGGTTCCAGCCCCAGCATTTT.

J is TRBJ1-2 and V is TRBV29-1; 10 nucleotides match TRBD1. The ends lost 3 bases at V and 8 bases at J; junction bases unmatched: 3. Germline V gives CDR1 SQVTM, CDR2 ANQGSEA. The CDR3 is 12 amino acids. CDR3 sequence (DNA): TGCAGCGTTGAGACAGGGGGCGTCGGCTACACCTTC. Its protein product is CSVETGGVGYTF.

The rearrangement joins TRBV2 to TRBJ2-7, with a weak D call TRBD1 (6 bases). The CDR3 totals 12 residues. With 6 bases removed from V and 7 bases from J, the gap between germline ends came to 13 bases. The germline CDR1 and CDR2 sequences are SNHLY and FYNNEI. CDR3 coding DNA: TGTGCCAGCAGGACAGGAGCCGAAGAGCAGTACTTC. Translating it yields CASRTGAEEQYF.

This CDR3 reads CASSLGGSVPTDTQYF. The CDR3 nucleotides read TGTGCCAGCAGTTTAGGCGGGAGCGTCCCTACAGATACGCAGTATTTT. V is TRBV27 and J is TRBJ2-3; TRBD2 matches at 7 bases. The CDR3 is 16 amino acids. J lost 3 bases, V lost 2 bases, and 8 bases had no gene match. The germline gives CDR1 MNHEY, CDR2 SMNVEV (reference sequence).

This clone was seen a handful of times. This sequence joins TRBV10-2 and TRBJ2-5; TRBD2 is a possible D gene (7 bases). Trimming stripped 8 bases from V and 5 bases from J, with 21 bases between. This CDR3 has 15 residues. CDR1 is WSHSY and CDR2 is SAAADI in the germline V gene. The CDR3 bases are TGCGCCAGCCTTCCAACGGACGAGGGGGGGGAGACCCAGTACTTC. Amino acid sequence: CASLPTDEGGETQYF.

The chain has TRBV9 and TRBJ2-7; TRBD2 matches 9 bases. Germline assignment: CDR1 SGDLS and CDR2 YYNGEE. The CDR3 consists of 18 residues. The junction had 20 bases not matched to a gene; V was cut back by 4 bases and J by 6 bases. CDR3: CASSPRTSDFSDPGEQYF. The CDR3 coding sequence is TGTGCCAGCAGCCCCCGGACTAGCGACTTCTCGGATCCGGGCGAGCAGTACTTC.

On this clone: Other DNA sequences in this sample translate to the same CDR3. V and J are TRBV9 and TRBJ1-1, with 7 bases matching TRBD1. CDR1 SGDLS and CDR2 YYNGEE come from the germline V gene. The CDR3 is 14 amino acids. V trimming: 3 bases; J trimming: 0 bases; junction bases outside the gene matches: 2. The CDR3 region is CASSAGTVNTEAFF. In DNA form, the CDR3 reads TGTGCCAGCAGCGCGGGGACAGTGAACACTGAAGCTTTCTTT.

This sequence joins TRBV6-6 and TRBJ1-2, with D possibly matching TRBD1 (6 bases). Germline V gives CDR1 MNHNY, CDR2 SVGAGI (reference sequence). V was shortened by 2 bases and J by 5 bases, with 18 bases between the two germline ends. CDR3 length: 16 amino acids. The CDR3 sequence is CASSYLPAGESYGYTF. CDR3 sequence (DNA): TGTGCCAGCAGTTACCTCCCCGCAGGGGAATCTTATGGCTACACCTTC.

The chain recombines TRBV3-1 (or the pseudogene TRBV3-2) with TRBJ1-6, with D unclear. Germline assignment: CDR1 LGHDT and CDR2 YNNKEL (reference sequence). V dropped 0 bases and J dropped 8 bases, with 20 bases sitting between them. The CDR3 consists of 18 residues. CDR3 sequence (DNA): TGTGCCAGCAGCCAAGAGGTGCCCGCCCCGGCTACAGATTCACCCCTCCACTTT. Residues: CASSQEVPAPATDSPLHF.